The entry below describes one T cell receptor (beta chain). No DNA is shown, since the ends of the CDR3 on it are uncertain; the CDR3 is the one TCRdb lists. Germline lookup yields CDR1 MGHRA and CDR2 YSYEKL. The CDR3 spans 17 amino acids, including both terminal residues. TCRdb's copy holds only in-frame clones and misses some; the assay was immunoSEQ multiplex PCR. The sample contains a few hundred thousand clones, approximately 90% of which appear only once. This entry comes from a study of blood T cell repertoires in COVID-19. All enrollees were about 18 to 89 years old and from approximately 24 US areas.

This clonotype originated in a man aged 18 to 29 with acute COVID-19. Sequencing was done on a sample of PBMCs or T cells enriched from blood (not recorded which). This chain links TRBV4-1 with TRBJ2-7; TRBD1, as called in the table, went unchecked against the DNA. The CDR3 reads CASSQAFGPGQYYEQYF.